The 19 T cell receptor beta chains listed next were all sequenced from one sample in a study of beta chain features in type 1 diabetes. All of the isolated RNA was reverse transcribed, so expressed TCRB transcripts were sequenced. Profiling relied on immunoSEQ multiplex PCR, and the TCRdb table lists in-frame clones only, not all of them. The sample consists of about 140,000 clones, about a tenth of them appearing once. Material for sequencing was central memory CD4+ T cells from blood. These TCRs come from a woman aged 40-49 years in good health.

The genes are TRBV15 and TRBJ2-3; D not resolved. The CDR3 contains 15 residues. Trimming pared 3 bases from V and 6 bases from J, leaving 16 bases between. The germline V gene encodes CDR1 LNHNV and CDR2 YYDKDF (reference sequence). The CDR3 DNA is TGTGCCACCAGCAGTCCAGTATCTGACGGGGATACGCAGTATTTT. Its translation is CATSSPVSDGDTQYF.

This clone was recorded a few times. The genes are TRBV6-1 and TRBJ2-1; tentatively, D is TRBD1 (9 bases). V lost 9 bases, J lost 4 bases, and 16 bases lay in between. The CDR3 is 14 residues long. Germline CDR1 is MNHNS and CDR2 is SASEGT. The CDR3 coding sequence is TGTGCCAGTAGCGGGACAGGGTGGTACAATGAGCAGTTCTTC. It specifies CASSGTGWYNEQFF.

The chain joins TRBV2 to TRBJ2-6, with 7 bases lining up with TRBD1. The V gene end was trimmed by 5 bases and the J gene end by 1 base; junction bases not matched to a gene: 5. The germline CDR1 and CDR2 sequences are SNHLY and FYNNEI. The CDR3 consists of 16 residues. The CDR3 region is CASSPLGQSGANVLTF. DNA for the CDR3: TGTGCCAGCAGTCCCTTGGGACAGTCTGGGGCCAACGTCCTGACTTTC.

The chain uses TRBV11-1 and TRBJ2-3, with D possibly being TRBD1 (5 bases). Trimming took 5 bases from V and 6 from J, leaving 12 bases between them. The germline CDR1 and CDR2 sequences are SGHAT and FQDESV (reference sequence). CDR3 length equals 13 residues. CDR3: CASSASTEDTQYF. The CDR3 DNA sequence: TGTGCCAGCAGCGCCTCGACAGAGGATACGCAGTATTTT.

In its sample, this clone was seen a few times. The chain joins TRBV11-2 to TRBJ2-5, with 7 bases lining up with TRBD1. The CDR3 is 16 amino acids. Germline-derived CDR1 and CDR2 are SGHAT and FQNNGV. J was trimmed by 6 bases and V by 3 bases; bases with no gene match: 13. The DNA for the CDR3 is TGTGCCAGCAGCTTCGGACAAATACAGGGGTGGAAGACCCAGTACTTC. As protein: CASSFGQIQGWKTQYF. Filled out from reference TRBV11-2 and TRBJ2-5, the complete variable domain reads EAGVAQSPRYKIIEKRQSVAFWCNPISGHATLYWYQQILGQGPKLLIQFQNNGVVDDSQLPKDRFSAERLKGVDSTLKIQPAKLEDSAVYLCASSFGQIQGWKTQYFGPGTRLLVL.

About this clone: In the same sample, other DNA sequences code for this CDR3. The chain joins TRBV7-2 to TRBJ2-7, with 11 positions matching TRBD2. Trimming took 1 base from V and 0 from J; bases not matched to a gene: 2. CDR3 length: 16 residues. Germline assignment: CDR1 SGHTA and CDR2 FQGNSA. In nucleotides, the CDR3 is TGTGCCAGCAGCTTAGAGGGGACTAGCGGCTCCTACGAGCAGTACTTC. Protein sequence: CASSLEGTSGSYEQYF.

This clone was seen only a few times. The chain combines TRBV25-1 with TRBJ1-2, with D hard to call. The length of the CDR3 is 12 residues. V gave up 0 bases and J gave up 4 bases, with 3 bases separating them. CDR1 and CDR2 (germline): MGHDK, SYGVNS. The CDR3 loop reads CASSEYLYGYTF. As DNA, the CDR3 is TGTGCCAGCAGTGAATATCTCTATGGCTACACCTTC.

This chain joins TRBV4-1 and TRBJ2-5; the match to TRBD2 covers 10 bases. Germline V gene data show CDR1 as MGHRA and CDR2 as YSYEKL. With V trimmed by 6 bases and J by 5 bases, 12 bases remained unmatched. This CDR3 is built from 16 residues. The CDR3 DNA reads TGCGCCAGCAGTTCTCCCGGGACTAGCGCCCGGGAGACCCAGTACTTC. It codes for CASSSPGTSARETQYF.

The CDR3 nucleotides are TGTGCCAGCAGCCGCGACAGGGTTGGTTCCTACGAGCAGTACTTC. It is translated as CASSRDRVGSYEQYF. J is TRBJ2-7 and V is TRBV11-2; 7 bases are shared with TRBD1. CDR3 length: 15 amino acids. V shed 5 bases, J shed 1 base, and the junction held 8 bases outside the gene matches. Germline V gene data show CDR1 as SGHAT and CDR2 as FQNNGV.

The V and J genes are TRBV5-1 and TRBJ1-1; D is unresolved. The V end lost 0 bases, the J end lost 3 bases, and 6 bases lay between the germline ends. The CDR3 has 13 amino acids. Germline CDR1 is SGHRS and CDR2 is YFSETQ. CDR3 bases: TGCGCCAGCAGCTTGGACGGGGACACTGAAGCTTTCTTT. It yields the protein CASSLDGDTEAFF.

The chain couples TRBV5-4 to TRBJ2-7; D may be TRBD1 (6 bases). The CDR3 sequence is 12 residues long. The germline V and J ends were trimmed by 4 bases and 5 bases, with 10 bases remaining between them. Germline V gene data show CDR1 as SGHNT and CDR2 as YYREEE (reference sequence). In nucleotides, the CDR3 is TGTGCCAGCAGCCCCTCAGGGGACGAGCAGTACTTC. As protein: CASSPSGDEQYF.

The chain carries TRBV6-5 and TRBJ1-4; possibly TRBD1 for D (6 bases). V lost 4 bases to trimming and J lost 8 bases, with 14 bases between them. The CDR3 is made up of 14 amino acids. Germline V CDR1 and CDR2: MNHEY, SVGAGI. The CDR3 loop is CASSSTGLTEKLFF. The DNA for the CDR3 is TGTGCCAGCAGTTCCACAGGGTTAACGGAAAAACTGTTTTTT.

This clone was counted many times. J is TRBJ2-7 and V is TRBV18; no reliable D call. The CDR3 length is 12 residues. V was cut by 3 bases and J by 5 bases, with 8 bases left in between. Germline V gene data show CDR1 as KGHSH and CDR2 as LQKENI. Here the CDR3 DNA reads TGTGCCAGCTCACCGTCGGTCCACGAGCAGTACTTC. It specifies CASSPSVHEQYF.

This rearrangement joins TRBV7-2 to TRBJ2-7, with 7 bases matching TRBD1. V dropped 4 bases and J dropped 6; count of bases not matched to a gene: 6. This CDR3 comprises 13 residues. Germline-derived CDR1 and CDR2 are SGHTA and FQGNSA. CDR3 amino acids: CASSSGRQGEQYF. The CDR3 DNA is TGTGCCAGCAGCTCCGGTAGACAGGGCGAGCAGTACTTC.

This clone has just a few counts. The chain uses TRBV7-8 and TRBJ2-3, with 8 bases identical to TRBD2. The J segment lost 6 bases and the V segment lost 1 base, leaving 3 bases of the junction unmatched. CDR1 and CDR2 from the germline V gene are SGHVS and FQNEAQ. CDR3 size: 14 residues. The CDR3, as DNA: TGTGCCAGCAGCTTAGGGCGGGGGGTGGATACGCAGTATTTT. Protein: CASSLGRGVDTQYF.

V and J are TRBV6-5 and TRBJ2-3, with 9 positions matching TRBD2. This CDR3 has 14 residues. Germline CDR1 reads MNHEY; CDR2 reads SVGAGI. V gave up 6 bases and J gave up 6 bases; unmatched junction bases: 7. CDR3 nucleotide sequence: TGTGCCAGCAGCCCGCGGGGGGGCCTTGATACGCAGTATTTT. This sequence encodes CASSPRGGLDTQYF.

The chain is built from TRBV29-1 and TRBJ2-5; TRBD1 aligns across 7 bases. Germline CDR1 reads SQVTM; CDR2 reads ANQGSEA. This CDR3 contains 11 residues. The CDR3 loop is CRLKGGQGTYF. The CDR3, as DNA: TGCAGACTCAAAGGGGGCCAGGGGACGTACTTC.

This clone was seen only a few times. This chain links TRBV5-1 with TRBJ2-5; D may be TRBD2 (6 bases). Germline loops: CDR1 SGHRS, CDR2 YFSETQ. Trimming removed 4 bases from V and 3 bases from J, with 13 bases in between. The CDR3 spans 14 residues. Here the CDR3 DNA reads TGCGCCAGCAGCGGCCTCGGGACTGAAGAGACCCAGTACTTC. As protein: CASSGLGTEETQYF. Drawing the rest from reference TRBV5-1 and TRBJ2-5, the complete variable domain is KAGVTQTPRYLIKTRGQQVTLSCSPISGHRSVSWYQQTPGQGLQFLFEYFSETQRNKGNFPGRFSGRQFSNSRSEMNVSTLELGDSALYLCASSGLGTEETQYFGPGTRLLVL.

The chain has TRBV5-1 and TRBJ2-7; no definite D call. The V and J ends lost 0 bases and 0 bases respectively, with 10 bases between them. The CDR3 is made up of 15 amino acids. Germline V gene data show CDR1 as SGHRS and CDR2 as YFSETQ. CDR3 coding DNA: TGCGCCAGCAGCTTGGACAGTTCATTCTCCTACGAGCAGTACTTC. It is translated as CASSLDSSFSYEQYF. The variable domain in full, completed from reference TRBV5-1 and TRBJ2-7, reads KAGVTQTPRYLIKTRGQQVTLSCSPISGHRSVSWYQQTPGQGLQFLFEYFSETQRNKGNFPGRFSGRQFSNSRSEMNVSTLELGDSALYLCASSLDSSFSYEQYFGPGTRLTVT.